The entry below gives a single T cell receptor (beta chain) sequence along with its context. The germline CDR1 and CDR2 sequences are MNHEY and SVGAGI. The CDR3 consists of 11 residues. This specimen belongs to a study of blood T cell repertoires in COVID-19. Study as a whole: Whether acute or convalescent, the COVID-19 samples came from the United States, Italy and Spain. T cells, B-cell-depleted T cells, or PBMCs provided the cDNA or gDNA that served as material.

Per the original methods: Using reference gene primer amplification, nucleated cell counts were estimated. Sequenced by immunoSEQ multiplex PCR; TCRdb stores in-frame clones only, minus some. The DNA gave D and trimming, while V, J and clone size come from that table. The table includes tens of thousands of clones, approximately 90% detected once. The material sequenced was peripheral blood. V and J are TRBV6-5 and TRBJ1-5, with D possibly being TRBD1 (6 bases). The sequence was collected from a man aged 55 to 70 with acute or convalescent COVID-19. The CDR3 DNA reads TGTACCACTTTACAGGGCCAGCCCCAGCATTTT. Translating gives CTTLQGQPQHF.